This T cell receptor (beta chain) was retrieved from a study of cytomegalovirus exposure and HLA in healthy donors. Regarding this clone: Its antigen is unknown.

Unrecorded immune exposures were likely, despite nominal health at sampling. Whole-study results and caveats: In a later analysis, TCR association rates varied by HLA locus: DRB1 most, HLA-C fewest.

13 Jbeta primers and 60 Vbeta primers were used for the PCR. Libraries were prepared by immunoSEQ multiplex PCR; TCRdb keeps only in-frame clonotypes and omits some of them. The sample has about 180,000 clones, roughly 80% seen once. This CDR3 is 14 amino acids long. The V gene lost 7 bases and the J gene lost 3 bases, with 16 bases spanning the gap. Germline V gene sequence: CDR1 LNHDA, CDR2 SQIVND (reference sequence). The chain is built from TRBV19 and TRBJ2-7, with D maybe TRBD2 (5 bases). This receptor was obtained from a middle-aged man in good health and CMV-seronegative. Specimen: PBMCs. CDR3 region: CASNRGLGYYEQYF. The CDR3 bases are TGTGCCAGTAATAGAGGGTTAGGTTACTACGAGCAGTACTTC.